These 5 T cell receptor beta chains originate from one sample sequenced in a study of shared clonotypes between healthy human individuals. Produced via immunoSEQ multiplex PCR; TCRdb's table is partial and in-frame only. The data contain hundreds of thousands of clones, 72% of them singletons. Specimen: memory CD4+ T cells sorted from blood. Regarding subset: CD45RA-negative fraction. All receptors derive from a woman in her twenties or thirties in good health.

This clone was counted between two and nine times. This chain uses TRBV6-5 with TRBJ2-3; unclear D gene. This CDR3 has 14 amino acids. CDR1 is MNHEY and CDR2 is SVGAGI in the germline V gene. V gave up 5 bases and J gave up 6 bases, with 15 bases separating them. The CDR3 nucleotides are TGTGCCAGCAGTCCCCTAAGCAGCCAGGATACGCAGTATTTT. It encodes CASSPLSSQDTQYF.

Only a few counts were recorded for this clone. This sequence joins TRBV19 and TRBJ1-2; the D is unclear. V lost 5 bases, J lost 1 base, and 14 bases lay in between. Germline assignment: CDR1 LNHDA and CDR2 SQIVND (reference sequence). The CDR3 totals 15 residues. DNA of the CDR3: TGTGCCAGTAGTTTCATGGTGGCTGATAACTATGGCTACACCTTC. Translating it yields CASSFMVADNYGYTF.

The chain combines TRBV27 with TRBJ2-5, with a weak D call TRBD2 (5 bases). CDR1 MNHEY and CDR2 SMNVEV come from the germline V gene (reference sequence). The CDR3 has 13 residues. Trimming removed 3 bases from V and 2 bases from J, with 7 bases in between. The CDR3 sequence is CASSFLAQETQYF. CDR3 sequence (DNA): TGTGCCAGCAGTTTTCTAGCTCAAGAGACCCAGTACTTC.

This clone was counted a single time. The rearrangement links TRBV14 to TRBJ2-4; a possible D gene is TRBD1 (6 bases). The CDR3 loop spans 13 amino acids. The V end was cut by 5 bases, the J end by 7 bases, with 12 bases between. Germline values: CDR1 SGHDN, CDR2 FVKESK. The CDR3 region has the DNA TGTGCCAGCAGCTTACCAGGGGCGAACATTCAGTACTTC. Amino acid sequence: CASSLPGANIQYF.

This clone appeared a few times. The DNA for the CDR3 is TGTGCCATCAGCGCAGAATATAGCAATCAGCCCCAGCATTTT. Amino acids: CAISAEYSNQPQHF. This sequence joins TRBV10-3 and TRBJ1-5; D not certain. This CDR3 contains 14 residues. Trimming took 6 bases from V and 0 from J, leaving 9 bases between them. The germline gives CDR1 ENHRY, CDR2 SYGVKD.